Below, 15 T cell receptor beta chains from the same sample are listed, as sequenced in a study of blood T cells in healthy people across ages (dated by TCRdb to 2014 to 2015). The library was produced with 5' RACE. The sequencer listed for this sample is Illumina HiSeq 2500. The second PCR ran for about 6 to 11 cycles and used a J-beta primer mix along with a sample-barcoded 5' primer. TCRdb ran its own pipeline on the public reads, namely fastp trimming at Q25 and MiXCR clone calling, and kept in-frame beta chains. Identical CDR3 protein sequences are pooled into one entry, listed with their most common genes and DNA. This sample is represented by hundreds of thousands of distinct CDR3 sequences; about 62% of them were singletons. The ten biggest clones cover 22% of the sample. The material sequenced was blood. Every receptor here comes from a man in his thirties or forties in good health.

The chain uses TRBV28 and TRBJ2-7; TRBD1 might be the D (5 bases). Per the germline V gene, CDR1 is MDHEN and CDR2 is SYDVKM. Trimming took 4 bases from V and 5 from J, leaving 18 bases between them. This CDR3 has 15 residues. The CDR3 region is CASSSPPRQGDEQYF. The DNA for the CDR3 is TGTGCCAGCAGTTCCCCCCCACGGCAGGGCGACGAGCAGTACTTC.

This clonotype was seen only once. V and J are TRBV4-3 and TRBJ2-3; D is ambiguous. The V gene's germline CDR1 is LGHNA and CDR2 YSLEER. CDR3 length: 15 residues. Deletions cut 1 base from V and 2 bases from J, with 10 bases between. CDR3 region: CASSQVLGFTDTQYF. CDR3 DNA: TGCGCCAGCAGCCAAGTTCTAGGGTTCACAGATACGCAGTATTTT.

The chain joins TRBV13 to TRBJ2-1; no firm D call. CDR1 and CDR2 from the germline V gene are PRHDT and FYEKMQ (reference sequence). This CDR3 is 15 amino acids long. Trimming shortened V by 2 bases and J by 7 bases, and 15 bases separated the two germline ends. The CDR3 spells CASSLPSEYGNEQFF. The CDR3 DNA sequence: TGTGCCAGCAGCTTACCTTCGGAGTATGGTAATGAGCAGTTCTTC.

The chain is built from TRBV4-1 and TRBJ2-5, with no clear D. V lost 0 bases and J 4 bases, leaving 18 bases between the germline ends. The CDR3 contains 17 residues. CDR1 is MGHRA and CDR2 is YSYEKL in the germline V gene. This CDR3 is CASSQDPVGLIRETQYF. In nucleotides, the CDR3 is TGCGCCAGCAGCCAAGATCCCGTAGGTTTGATACGAGAGACCCAGTACTTC.

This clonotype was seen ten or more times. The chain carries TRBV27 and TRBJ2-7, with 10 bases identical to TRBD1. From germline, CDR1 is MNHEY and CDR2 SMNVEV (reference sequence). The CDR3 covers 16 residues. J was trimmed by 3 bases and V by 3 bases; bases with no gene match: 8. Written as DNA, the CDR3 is TGTGCCAGCAGTTTTTCCCCCGGGACAGGGGTCTACGAGCAGTACTTC. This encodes CASSFSPGTGVYEQYF.

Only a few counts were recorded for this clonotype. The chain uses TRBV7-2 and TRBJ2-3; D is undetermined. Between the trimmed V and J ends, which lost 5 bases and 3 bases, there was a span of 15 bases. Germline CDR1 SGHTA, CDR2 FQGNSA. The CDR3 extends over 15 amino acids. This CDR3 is CASSQAPSGTDTQYF. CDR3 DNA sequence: TGTGCCAGCAGCCAAGCGCCTAGTGGAACAGATACGCAGTATTTT.

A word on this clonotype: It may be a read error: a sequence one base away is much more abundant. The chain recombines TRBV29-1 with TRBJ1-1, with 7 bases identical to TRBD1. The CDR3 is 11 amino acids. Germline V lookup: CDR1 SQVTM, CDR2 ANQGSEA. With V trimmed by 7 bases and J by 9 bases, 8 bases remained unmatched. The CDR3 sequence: CSGTGREQAFF. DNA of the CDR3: TGCAGCGGGACAGGCAGAGAACAAGCTTTCTTT.

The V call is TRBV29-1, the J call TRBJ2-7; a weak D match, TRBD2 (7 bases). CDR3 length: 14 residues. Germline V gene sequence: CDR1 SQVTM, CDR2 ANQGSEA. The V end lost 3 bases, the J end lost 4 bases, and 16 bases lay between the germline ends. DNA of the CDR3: TGCAGCGTTGAGGCGGGGGCCCCCCATTACGAGCAGTACTTC. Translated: CSVEAGAPHYEQYF.

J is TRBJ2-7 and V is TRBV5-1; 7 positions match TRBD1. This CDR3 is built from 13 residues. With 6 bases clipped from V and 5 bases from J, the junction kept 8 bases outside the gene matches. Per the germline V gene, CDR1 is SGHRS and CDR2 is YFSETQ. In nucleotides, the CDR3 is TGCGCCAGCACGACAGGGTCGATCCACGAGCAGTACTTC. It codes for CASTTGSIHEQYF.

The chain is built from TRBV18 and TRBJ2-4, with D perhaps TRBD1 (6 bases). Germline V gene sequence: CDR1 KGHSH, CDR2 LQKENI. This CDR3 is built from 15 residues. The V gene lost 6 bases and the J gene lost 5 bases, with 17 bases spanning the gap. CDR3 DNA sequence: TGTGCCAGCTCGCCGGCCAGGGGAACACAAAACATTCAGTACTTC. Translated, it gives CASSPARGTQNIQYF.

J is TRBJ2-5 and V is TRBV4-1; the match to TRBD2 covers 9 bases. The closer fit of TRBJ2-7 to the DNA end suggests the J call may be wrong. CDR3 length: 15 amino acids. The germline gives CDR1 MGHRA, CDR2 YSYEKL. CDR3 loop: CASSQDSGLAYEQYF. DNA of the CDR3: TGCGCCAGCAGCCAAGATTCGGGACTAGCTTACGAGCAGTACTTC.

The CDR3 DNA reads as TGTGCCAGCTCTTCTACCTTGGGACTCTACGAGCAGTACTTC. This sequence encodes CASSSTLGLYEQYF. The chain employs TRBV27 and TRBJ2-7, with D perhaps matching TRBD2 (6 bases). This CDR3 comprises 14 residues. V was clipped by 8 bases and J by 3 bases, with 17 bases between them. Per the germline V gene, CDR1 is MNHEY and CDR2 is SMNVEV (reference sequence).

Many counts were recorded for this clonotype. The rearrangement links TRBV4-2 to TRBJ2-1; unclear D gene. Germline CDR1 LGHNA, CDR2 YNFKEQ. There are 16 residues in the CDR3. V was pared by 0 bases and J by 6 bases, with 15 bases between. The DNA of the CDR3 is TGTGCCAGCAGCCAAGATTTGGTGGGGTCCCTCAATGAGCAGTTCTTC. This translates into CASSQDLVGSLNEQFF.

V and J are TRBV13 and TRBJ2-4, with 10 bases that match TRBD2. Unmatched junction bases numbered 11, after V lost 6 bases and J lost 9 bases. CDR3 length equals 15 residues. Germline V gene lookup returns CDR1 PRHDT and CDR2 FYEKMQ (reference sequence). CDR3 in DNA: TGTGCCAGCAGTCGAAGCGGGGGGGCCATTGGCATTCAGTACTTC. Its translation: CASSRSGGAIGIQYF. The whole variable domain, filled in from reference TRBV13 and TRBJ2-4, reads AAGVIQSPRHLIKEKRETATLKCYPIPRHDTVYWYQQGPGQDPQFLISFYEKMQSDKGSIPDRFSAQQFSDYHSELNMSSLELGDSALYFCASSRSGGAIGIQYFGAGTRLSVL.

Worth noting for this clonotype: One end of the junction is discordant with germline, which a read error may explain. The CDR3 loop reads CACSFVRVMSREQFF. CDR3 sequence (DNA): TGTGCCTGCAGCTTTGTTAGGGTAATGTCACGTGAGCAGTTCTTC. The J gene is TRBJ2-1, the V gene TRBV7-2; D unresolved. The CDR3 is 15 amino acids. The V gene's germline CDR1 is SGHTA and CDR2 FQGNSA.